Sequencing of this T cell receptor (beta chain) was carried out in a study of technical replicates of blood from several donors. Clones were read by immunoSEQ multiplex PCR, and TCRdb kept only the in-frame ones, dropping some. The sample lists about 88,000 clones; 90% to 95% were seen once. V lost 4 bases to trimming and J lost 8 bases, with 15 bases between them. Germline values: CDR1 SGHRS, CDR2 YFSETQ. This CDR3 is built from 13 residues. This TCR was sampled from a human donor in good health. Source material: T cells isolated from PBMCs. The chain employs TRBV5-1 and TRBJ1-2, with unresolved D. CDR3 nucleotide sequence: TGCGCCAGCAGCGGGGAGGCGGGGTTCGGCTACACCTTC. Translating it yields CASSGEAGFGYTF.